The clone carrying this T cell receptor (beta chain) has only a few counts. Per germline, CDR1 MNHEY and CDR2 SVGEGT. The CDR3 spans 16 residues. With 3 bases removed from V and 0 bases from J, the gap between germline ends came to 14 bases. TCRdb called the 5' RACE reads again in MiXCR, with one record for every CDR3 protein. The table has some 500,000 distinct CDR3 sequences, 13% seen once. The data derive from a study of T cells after yellow fever vaccination. The specimen comprised PBMCs, sampled on the day of the yellow fever booster vaccination. This clonotype was obtained from a man aged 25-40 years who received the YFV17D yellow fever vaccine. The rearrangement uses TRBV6-2 or TRBV6-3 and TRBJ1-2; D is unresolved. CDR3 sequence reads: CASSYHPGPANYGYTF. The CDR3 DNA sequence: TGTGCCAGCAGTTATCATCCTGGACCCGCTAACTATGGCTACACCTTC.